One sample yielded the 21 T cell receptor beta chains listed below, sequenced in a study of identifying expanded T cells in peripheral blood. This table comes from immunoSEQ multiplex PCR, and its TCRdb copy is limited to in-frame clones, with some not included. The data show 81,000 or so clones, 80% to 85% seen once. The source material was blood. The receptors originated from a person aged 18-70 years in good health.

J is TRBJ2-1 and V is TRBV11-2; D call uncertain. The CDR3 runs 14 residues. V was clipped by 0 bases and J by 4 bases, with 7 bases between them. The germline V gene encodes CDR1 SGHAT and CDR2 FQNNGV. The CDR3 protein is CASSLDRAYNEQFF. The CDR3 nucleotides read TGTGCCAGCAGCTTAGATCGCGCTTACAATGAGCAGTTCTTC.

This rearrangement joins TRBV6-4 to TRBJ2-4, with a weak D call TRBD2 (5 bases). CDR1 and CDR2 (germline): MRHNA, SNTAGT. There are 12 residues in the CDR3. Trimming stripped 5 bases from V and 7 bases from J, with 9 bases between. The CDR3, as DNA: TGTGCCAGCAGTTTCGGGAAGAACATTCAGTACTTC. Amino acid sequence: CASSFGKNIQYF.

V gene TRBV28 combines with J gene TRBJ2-7; D may be TRBD2 (7 bases). CDR3 length: 14 residues. CDR1 is MDHEN, CDR2 SYDVKM, per germline. V lost 2 bases, J lost 5 bases, and 13 bases lay in between. Here the CDR3 reads CASSLSGGANEQYF. CDR3 in DNA: TGTGCCAGCAGTTTAAGTGGGGGGGCGAACGAGCAGTACTTC. Drawing the rest from reference TRBV28 and TRBJ2-7, the complete variable domain is DVKVTQSSRYLVKRTGEKVFLECVQDMDHENMFWYRQDPGLGLRLIYFSYDVKMKEKGDIPEGYSVSREKKERFSLILESASTNQTSMYLCASSLSGGANEQYFGPGTRLTVT.

Comment on this clone: At one boundary the junction diverges from the germline segment, which might be a read error. This chain joins TRBV28 and TRBJ1-4; 7 nucleotides agree with TRBD1. CDR1 is MDHEN and CDR2 is SYDVKM in the germline V gene. The CDR3 has 13 residues. The CDR3 DNA sequence: TGTGCCAGCAGTGTTATGAGGGTGGGACAGCCGAATTTT. It is translated as CASSVMRVGQPNF.

This clone is labeled as medium-sized. The V gene is TRBV7-8, the J gene TRBJ2-7; D is unclear. The germline V gene has CDR1 SGHVS and CDR2 FQNEAQ. Trimming stripped 0 bases from V and 3 bases from J, with 12 bases between. The CDR3 length is 15 residues. The CDR3 DNA follows: TGTGCCAGCAGCTTAGCGCCAGGCCCCAACTACGAGCAGTACTTC. Encoded protein: CASSLAPGPNYEQYF.

The chain has TRBV29-1 and TRBJ2-7; 9 bases line up with TRBD1. Germline V gene lookup returns CDR1 SQVTM and CDR2 ANQGSEA. J lost 3 bases, V lost 2 bases, and 5 bases had no gene match. There are 14 residues in the CDR3. Here the CDR3 reads CSVETGTGFYEQYF. The CDR3 DNA reads as TGCAGCGTTGAAACCGGGACAGGGTTCTACGAGCAGTACTTC.

The sample holds a few counts of this clone. The chain joins TRBV19 to TRBJ2-7, with 8 bases fitting TRBD1. This CDR3 has 12 residues. The germline gives CDR1 LNHDA, CDR2 SQIVND (reference sequence). Trimming at V came to 9 bases and at J to 6 bases, leaving 7 bases not matched to a gene. This CDR3 is CASGTGPAEQYF. The CDR3 DNA reads as TGTGCCAGCGGGACAGGCCCCGCCGAGCAGTACTTC.

The gene calls are TRBV7-2 and TRBJ2-5, with 7 bases aligning to TRBD2. With 3 bases clipped from V and 3 bases from J, the junction kept 7 bases outside the gene matches. Germline CDR1 is SGHTA and CDR2 is FQGNSA. This CDR3 comprises 15 residues. Written as DNA, the CDR3 is TGTGCCAGCAGCTTGGGAGGGACTGGAAAAGAGACCCAGTACTTC. Residues: CASSLGGTGKETQYF.

The V and J genes are TRBV13 and TRBJ2-1; 7 bases align to TRBD2. This CDR3 contains 18 residues. V gave up 5 bases and J gave up 7 bases; unmatched junction bases: 20. Per the germline V gene, CDR1 is PRHDT and CDR2 is FYEKMQ (reference sequence). CDR3 sequence (DNA): TGTGCCAGCAGCCTTAGATCCAGAAGGGGCGGGAGACAAAATGAGCAGTTCTTC. Its protein is CASSLRSRRGGRQNEQFF. The full variable domain, with the rest looked up from reference TRBV13 and TRBJ2-1, is AAGVIQSPRHLIKEKRETATLKCYPIPRHDTVYWYQQGPGQDPQFLISFYEKMQSDKGSIPDRFSAQQFSDYHSELNMSSLELGDSALYFCASSLRSRRGGRQNEQFFGPGTRLTVL.

This chain joins TRBV28 and TRBJ1-2; D is possibly TRBD1 (5 bases). CDR1 and CDR2 from the germline V gene are MDHEN and SYDVKM. This CDR3 is 13 amino acids long. Trimming shortened V by 7 bases and J by 1 base, and 10 bases separated the two germline ends. CDR3 in DNA: TGTGCCAGCAAGGCGGGGGTTAACTATGGCTACACCTTC. Translating it yields CASKAGVNYGYTF.

This chain connects TRBV29-1 to TRBJ2-1, with 12 bases fitting TRBD2. Germline CDR1 SQVTM, CDR2 ANQGSEA. After removal of 3 bases from V and 9 bases from J, the junction contained 9 bases not matched to a gene. The CDR3 extends over 15 amino acids. The CDR3 nucleotides are TGCAGCGTTGATAAGAGCGGACTAGCGGGATTTGAGCAGTTCTTC. Protein product: CSVDKSGLAGFEQFF.

V usage is TRBV5-1 and J usage is TRBJ2-5; 9 bases map to TRBD2. CDR3 length: 14 amino acids. V lost 4 bases to trimming and J lost 5 bases; unmatched junction nucleotides: 6. Germline assignment: CDR1 SGHRS and CDR2 YFSETQ. This CDR3 reads CASSIGTSWETQYF. The CDR3 bases are TGCGCCAGCAGCATCGGGACTAGCTGGGAGACCCAGTACTTC.

The gene calls are TRBV27 and TRBJ2-1, with 7 bases aligning to TRBD1. The CDR3 covers 15 residues. Trimming removed 2 bases from V and 1 base from J; junction bases left unmatched: 2. The germline gives CDR1 MNHEY, CDR2 SMNVEV (reference sequence). CDR3 bases: TGTGCCAGCAGTTTACAGGGACAGTCCTACAATGAGCAGTTCTTC. The encoded protein is CASSLQGQSYNEQFF.

The J gene is TRBJ1-2, the V gene TRBV15; D remains ambiguous. CDR1 and CDR2 from the germline V gene are LNHNV and YYDKDF (reference sequence). Trimming took 7 bases from V and 4 from J, leaving 16 bases between them. The CDR3 is made up of 14 amino acids. The CDR3: CATTRDSSLYGYTF. The CDR3 nucleotides read TGTGCCACCACTCGCGACTCATCCCTCTATGGCTACACCTTC.

The chain uses TRBV29-1 and TRBJ2-7; D may be TRBD2 (6 bases). CDR3 length equals 13 residues. The V gene lost 6 bases and the J gene lost 0 bases, with 12 bases spanning the gap. Germline assignment: CDR1 SQVTM and CDR2 ANQGSEA. CDR3 in DNA: TGCAGCGTATCATTAGCGGACTCCTACGAGCAGTACTTC. This codes for CSVSLADSYEQYF.

The chain recombines TRBV28 with TRBJ1-1; D not resolved. CDR1 is MDHEN and CDR2 is SYDVKM in the germline V gene. The CDR3 runs 15 residues. Trimming stripped 2 bases from V and 1 base from J, with 11 bases between. The CDR3 bases are TGTGCCAGCAGTTTAGTGGGCCGCACGAACACTGAAGCTTTCTTT. Translated: CASSLVGRTNTEAFF.

This clone occurred a few times. This chain uses TRBV6-1 with TRBJ1-5; tentatively, D is TRBD1 (6 bases). The V gene lost 0 bases and the J gene lost 3 bases, with 15 bases spanning the gap. The CDR3 is 17 residues long. Germline V gene data show CDR1 as MNHNS and CDR2 as SASEGT. The CDR3 here is CASSEAGGGSYNQPQHF. The CDR3 DNA reads as TGTGCCAGCAGTGAAGCGGGAGGGGGGTCTTACAATCAGCCCCAGCATTTT.

This chain joins TRBV28 and TRBJ1-5; D might be TRBD1 (5 bases). V gave up 2 bases and J gave up 6 bases, with 17 bases separating them. The CDR3 runs to 16 residues. Germline-derived CDR1 and CDR2 are MDHEN and SYDVKM. CDR3 in DNA: TGTGCCAGCAGTTTAAGCTCCGGGGGGAATAGTCAGCCCCAGCATTTT. It encodes CASSLSSGGNSQPQHF. The full variable domain, in which reference TRBV28 and TRBJ1-5 provide the parts outside the CDR3, is DVKVTQSSRYLVKRTGEKVFLECVQDMDHENMFWYRQDPGLGLRLIYFSYDVKMKEKGDIPEGYSVSREKKERFSLILESASTNQTSMYLCASSLSSGGNSQPQHFGDGTRLSIL.

V usage is TRBV10-3 and J usage is TRBJ2-5, with no clear D. CDR3 length: 11 residues. V shed 10 bases and J shed 5 bases, with 11 bases lying between them. Germline-derived CDR1 and CDR2 are ENHRY and SYGVKD. The CDR3 protein is CATLPLETQYF. Written as DNA, the CDR3 is TGTGCCACTCTCCCTCTGGAGACCCAGTACTTC.

V gene TRBV18 combines with J gene TRBJ2-7, with D perhaps matching TRBD1 or TRBD2 (5 bases each). Trimming left V 1 base short and J 7 bases short, with 23 bases between. The germline gives CDR1 KGHSH, CDR2 LQKENI. The CDR3 loop spans 17 amino acids. The CDR3 DNA reads TGTGCCAGCTCACCACAAGGTAACAGGCTCTCGTCGGGGGAGCAGTACTTC. The encoded protein is CASSPQGNRLSSGEQYF.

This clone was seen only a few times. One junction end does not reproduce the germline sequence, and a read error may be involved. The chain couples TRBV7-7 to TRBJ2-7; D perhaps matches TRBD1 (6 bases). This CDR3 has 15 amino acids. The germline CDR1 and CDR2 sequences are SSHAT and FNYEAQ (reference sequence). The chain's CDR3 is CASSLGPGAQYEQYF. The CDR3 DNA is TGTGCTAGCAGCTTAGGTCCAGGGGCTCAGTACGAGCAGTACTTC. Filled out from reference TRBV7-7 and TRBJ2-7, the complete variable domain reads GAGVSQSPRYKVTKRGQDVTLRCDPISSHATLYWYQQALGQGPEFLTYFNYEAQPDKSGLPSDRFSAERPEGSISTLTIQRTEQRDSAMYRCASSLGPGAQYEQYFGPGTRLTVT.